This entry lists 11 T cell receptor beta chains sequenced from one sample in a study of immune cell composition in non-small cell lung cancer. TCRdb's copy holds only in-frame clones and misses some; the assay was immunoSEQ multiplex PCR. The sample shows several thousand clones, about 72% of them seen only once. Normal lung sampling was at least 3 cm from the tumour, as distant as possible. The material sequenced was non-adjacent lung tissue. Source of these receptors: a human donor with non-small cell lung cancer.

The chain employs TRBV5-1 and TRBJ2-7; perhaps TRBD1 as D (6 bases). The CDR3 length is 15 residues. V dropped 4 bases and J dropped 5 bases, with 19 bases sitting between them. The germline V gene has CDR1 SGHRS and CDR2 YFSETQ. The CDR3 nucleotides read TGCGCCAGCAGCCCCGGGACAAGCACTTCTGACGAGCAGTACTTC. Amino acids: CASSPGTSTSDEQYF.

The chain has TRBV19 and TRBJ1-5; 12 nucleotides match TRBD1. Looked up from germline, CDR1 is LNHDA and CDR2 is SQIVND (reference sequence). CDR3 length: 16 residues. The junction had 4 bases not matched to a gene; V was cut back by 1 base and J by 6 bases. The CDR3 DNA reads as TGTGCCAGTAGTATAGGGGGGACAGGGGGCTTTCAGCCCCAGCATTTT. It yields the protein CASSIGGTGGFQPQHF.

This clone was detected only once. The chain couples TRBV5-6 to TRBJ2-2, with no clear D. The ends were cut back, 4 bases at V and 7 bases at J, with 5 bases in the middle. Germline-derived CDR1 and CDR2 are SGHDT and YYEEEE. The CDR3 has 11 residues. CDR3 sequence reads: CASSRFGELFF. As DNA, the CDR3 is TGTGCCAGCAGCCGATTCGGGGAGCTGTTTTTT.

The chain links TRBV5-1 to TRBJ1-1; 9 bases match TRBD1. Per germline, CDR1 SGHRS and CDR2 YFSETQ. V lost 4 bases, J lost 2 bases, and 6 bases stayed unmatched. The CDR3 runs to 15 residues. The CDR3 loop is CASSATGGGNTEAFF. The CDR3 DNA reads TGCGCCAGCAGCGCCACAGGGGGCGGAAACACTGAAGCTTTCTTT.

CDR3 bases: TGTGCCAGCAGCTTAACAGGGCCTAACTATGGCTACACCTTC. Translated, it gives CASSLTGPNYGYTF. The gene calls are TRBV7-9 and TRBJ1-2; possible D gene TRBD1, 6 bases. Looked up from germline, CDR1 is SEHNR and CDR2 is FQNEAQ (reference sequence). The CDR3 totals 14 residues. V lost 2 bases and J 0 bases, leaving 7 bases between the germline ends. The full variable domain, in which reference TRBV7-9 and TRBJ1-2 provide the parts outside the CDR3, is DTGVSQNPRHKITKRGQNVTFRCDPISEHNRLYWYRQTLGQGPEFLTYFQNEAQLEKSRLLSDRFSAERPKGSFSTLEIQRTEQGDSAMYLCASSLTGPNYGYTFGSGTRLTVV.

V and J are TRBV5-1 and TRBJ2-3, with TRBD1 as a possible D gene (5 bases). The CDR3 totals 14 residues. CDR1 and CDR2 (germline): SGHRS, YFSETQ. Trimming took 0 bases from V and 2 from J, leaving 7 bases between them. DNA of the CDR3: TGCGCCAGCAGCTTGGGACAGAACACAGATACGCAGTATTTT. Protein product: CASSLGQNTDTQYF.

This clone came up a few times. The chain couples TRBV5-1 to TRBJ2-3; the D gene is possibly TRBD1 (5 bases). CDR1 and CDR2 (germline): SGHRS, YFSETQ. V dropped 3 bases and J dropped 9 bases, with 17 bases sitting between them. The CDR3 has 14 amino acids. The CDR3 is CASSSTVDSLTQYF. CDR3 DNA: TGCGCCAGCAGCTCCACCGTCGACAGCTTAACGCAGTATTTT.

V and J are TRBV19 and TRBJ2-1, with TRBD2 identical over 14 bases. Germline V gene sequence: CDR1 LNHDA, CDR2 SQIVND (reference sequence). The trim removed 3 bases at V and 6 bases at J, leaving 13 bases unmatched. The CDR3 is made up of 19 amino acids. This chain's CDR3 is CASSMLGGTSGSVLNEQFF. CDR3 DNA sequence: TGTGCCAGTAGTATGTTAGGCGGGACTAGCGGGAGTGTCCTCAATGAGCAGTTCTTC.

The genes are TRBV9 and TRBJ2-5, with TRBD2 matching over 15 bases. The CDR3 has 19 amino acids. With 0 bases clipped from V and 1 base from J, the junction kept 7 bases outside the gene matches. Germline CDR1 and CDR2: SGDLS and YYNGEE. The CDR3 is CASSVATGTSGGIQETQYF. The CDR3 region has the DNA TGTGCCAGCAGCGTAGCCACCGGGACTAGCGGGGGGATCCAAGAGACCCAGTACTTC.

The chain has TRBV19 and TRBJ2-7; no clear D. Between the trimmed V and J ends, which lost 5 bases and 4 bases, there was a span of 15 bases. Germline CDR1 is LNHDA and CDR2 is SQIVND (reference sequence). This CDR3 is 14 amino acids long. CDR3 bases: TGTGCCAGTAGTGCGAAGGTTGGAAATTACGAGCAGTACTTC. As protein: CASSAKVGNYEQYF.

V gene TRBV9 combines with J gene TRBJ2-6; TRBD1 is a possible D gene (6 bases). CDR1 is SGDLS and CDR2 is YYNGEE in the germline V gene. CDR3 length equals 13 residues. V lost 7 bases, J lost 3 bases, and 8 bases lay in between. The CDR3 region has the DNA TGTGCCAGCTCAGGGGATGGGGCCAACGTCCTGACTTTC. Its translation is CASSGDGANVLTF.